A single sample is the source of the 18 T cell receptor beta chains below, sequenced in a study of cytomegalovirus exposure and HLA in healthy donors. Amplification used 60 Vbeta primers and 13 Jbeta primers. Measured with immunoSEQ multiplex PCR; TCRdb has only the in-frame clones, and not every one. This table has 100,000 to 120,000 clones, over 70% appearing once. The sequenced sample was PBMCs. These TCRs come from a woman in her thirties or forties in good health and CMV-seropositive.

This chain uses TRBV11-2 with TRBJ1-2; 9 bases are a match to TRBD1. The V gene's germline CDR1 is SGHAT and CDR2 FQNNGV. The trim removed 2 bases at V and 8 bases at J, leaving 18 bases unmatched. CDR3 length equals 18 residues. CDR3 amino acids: CASSLPRSDRGNPWGYTF. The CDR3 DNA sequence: TGTGCCAGCAGCTTACCCCGGTCGGACAGGGGCAACCCTTGGGGCTACACCTTC.

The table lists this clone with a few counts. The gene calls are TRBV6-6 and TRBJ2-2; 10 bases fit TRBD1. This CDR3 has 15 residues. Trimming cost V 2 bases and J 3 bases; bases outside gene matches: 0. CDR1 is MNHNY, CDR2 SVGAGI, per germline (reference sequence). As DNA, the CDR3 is TGTGCCAGCAGTTACGGACAGGGGGACACCGGGGAGCTGTTTTTT. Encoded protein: CASSYGQGDTGELFF.

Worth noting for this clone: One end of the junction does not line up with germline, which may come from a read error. The CDR3 region is CSSSLGTGRARAGNTIYF. Written as DNA, the CDR3 is TGTTCCAGCAGCTTAGGGACAGGGAGAGCTAGGGCTGGAAACACCATATATTTT. This sequence joins TRBV7-9 and TRBJ1-3, with TRBD1 identical over 9 bases. The length of the CDR3 is 18 residues. Germline loops: CDR1 SEHNR, CDR2 FQNEAQ (reference sequence).

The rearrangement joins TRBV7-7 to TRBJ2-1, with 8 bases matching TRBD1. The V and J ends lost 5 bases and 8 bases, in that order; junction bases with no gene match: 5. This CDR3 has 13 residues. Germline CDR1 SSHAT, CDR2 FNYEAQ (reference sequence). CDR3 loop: CASSPRTGYEQFF. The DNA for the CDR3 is TGTGCCAGCAGCCCCCGGACAGGGTATGAGCAGTTCTTC.

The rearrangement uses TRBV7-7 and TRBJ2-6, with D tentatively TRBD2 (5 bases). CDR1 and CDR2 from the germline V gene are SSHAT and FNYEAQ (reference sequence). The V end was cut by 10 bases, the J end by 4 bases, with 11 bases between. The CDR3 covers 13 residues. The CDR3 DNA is TGTGCCACCCGGGGAACGGGGGCCAACGTCCTGACTTTC. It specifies CATRGTGANVLTF.

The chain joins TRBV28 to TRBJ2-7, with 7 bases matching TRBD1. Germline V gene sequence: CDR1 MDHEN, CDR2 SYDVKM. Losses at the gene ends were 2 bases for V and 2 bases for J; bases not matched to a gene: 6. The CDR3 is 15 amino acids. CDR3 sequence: CASSLIGTVTYEQYF. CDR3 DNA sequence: TGTGCCAGCAGTTTAATCGGGACAGTAACCTACGAGCAGTACTTC.

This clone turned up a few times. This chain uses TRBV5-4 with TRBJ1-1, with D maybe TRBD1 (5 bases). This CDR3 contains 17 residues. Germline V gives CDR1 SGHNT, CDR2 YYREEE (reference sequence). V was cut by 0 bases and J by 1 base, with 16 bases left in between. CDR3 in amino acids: CASSLVGDYGENTEAFF. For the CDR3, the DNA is TGTGCCAGCAGCTTGGTAGGGGACTATGGGGAGAACACTGAAGCTTTCTTT.

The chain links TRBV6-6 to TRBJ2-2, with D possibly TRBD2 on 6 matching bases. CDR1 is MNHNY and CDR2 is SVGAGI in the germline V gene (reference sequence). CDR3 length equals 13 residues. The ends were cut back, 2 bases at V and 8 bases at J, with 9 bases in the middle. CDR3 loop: CASSYGGDGELFF. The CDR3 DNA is TGTGCCAGCAGTTACGGCGGGGATGGGGAGCTGTTTTTT.

The CDR3 nucleotides are TGTGCCAGCTCCCGGGGACAGGACACAGATACGCAGTATTTT. Protein sequence: CASSRGQDTDTQYF. J is TRBJ2-3 and V is TRBV7-7; 8 bases line up with TRBD1. The CDR3 has 14 amino acids. The V and J ends lost 8 bases and 2 bases, in that order; junction bases with no gene match: 6. Germline V gene sequence: CDR1 SSHAT, CDR2 FNYEAQ (reference sequence).

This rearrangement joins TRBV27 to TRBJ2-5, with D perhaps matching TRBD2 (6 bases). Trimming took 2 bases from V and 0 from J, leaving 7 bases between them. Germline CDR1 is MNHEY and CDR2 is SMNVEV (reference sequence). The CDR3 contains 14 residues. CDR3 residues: CASSLRGYQETQYF. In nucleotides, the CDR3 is TGTGCCAGCAGTTTACGGGGGTACCAAGAGACCCAGTACTTC.

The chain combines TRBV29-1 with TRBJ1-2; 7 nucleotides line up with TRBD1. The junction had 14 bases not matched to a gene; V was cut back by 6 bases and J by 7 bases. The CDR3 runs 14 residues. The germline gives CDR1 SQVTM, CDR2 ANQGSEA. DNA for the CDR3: TGCAGCGTCGACCGACAGGGAGCCCCAGGTGGCTACACCTTC. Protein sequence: CSVDRQGAPGGYTF. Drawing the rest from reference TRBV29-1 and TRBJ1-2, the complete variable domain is SAVISQKPSRDICQRGTSLTIQCQVDSQVTMMFWYRQQPGQSLTLIATANQGSEATYESGFVIDKFPISRPNLTFSTLTVSNMSPEDSSIYLCSVDRQGAPGGYTFGSGTRLTVV.

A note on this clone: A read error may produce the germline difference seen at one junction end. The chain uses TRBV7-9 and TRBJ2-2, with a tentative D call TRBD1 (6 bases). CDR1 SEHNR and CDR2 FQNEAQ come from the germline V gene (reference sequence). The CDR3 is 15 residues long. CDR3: CASPRGGSDTGELLF. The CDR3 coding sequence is TGTGCCAGCCCCCGAGGGGGATCGGACACCGGGGAGCTGCTTTTT.

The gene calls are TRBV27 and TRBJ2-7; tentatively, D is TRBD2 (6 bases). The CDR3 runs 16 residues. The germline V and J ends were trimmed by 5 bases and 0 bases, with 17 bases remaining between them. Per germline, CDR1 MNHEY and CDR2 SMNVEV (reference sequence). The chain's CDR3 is CASSAPLAVCSYEQYF. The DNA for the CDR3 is TGTGCCAGCAGTGCCCCTTTAGCGGTCTGCTCCTACGAGCAGTACTTC.

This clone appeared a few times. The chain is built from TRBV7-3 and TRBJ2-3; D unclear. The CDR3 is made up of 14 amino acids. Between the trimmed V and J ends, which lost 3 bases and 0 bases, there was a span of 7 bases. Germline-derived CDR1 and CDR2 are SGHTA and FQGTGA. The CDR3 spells CASSFSTSTDTQYF. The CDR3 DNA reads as TGTGCCAGCAGCTTTAGTACTAGCACAGATACGCAGTATTTT.

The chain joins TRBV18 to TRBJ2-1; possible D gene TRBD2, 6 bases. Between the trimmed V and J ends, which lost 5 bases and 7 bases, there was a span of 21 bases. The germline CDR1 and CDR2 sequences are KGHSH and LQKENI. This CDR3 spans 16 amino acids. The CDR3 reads CASSSLGQPGGNEQFF. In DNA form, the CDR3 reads TGTGCCAGCTCATCGCTAGGCCAGCCCGGGGGAAATGAGCAGTTCTTC.

The DNA for the CDR3 is TGTGCCAGCAGCGTTAAGGGGGTCGGAAACACCATATATTTT. Its translation is CASSVKGVGNTIYF. The chain has TRBV9 and TRBJ1-3, with D possibly being TRBD1 (6 bases). The CDR3 is 14 amino acids. Germline values: CDR1 SGDLS, CDR2 YYNGEE. V was cut by 2 bases and J by 4 bases, with 10 bases left in between.

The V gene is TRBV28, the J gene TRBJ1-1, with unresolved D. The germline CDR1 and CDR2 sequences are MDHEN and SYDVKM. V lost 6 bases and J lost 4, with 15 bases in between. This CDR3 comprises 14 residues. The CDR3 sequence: CASRPVQVVTEAFF. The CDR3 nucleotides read TGTGCCAGCAGACCCGTTCAGGTAGTCACTGAAGCTTTCTTT.

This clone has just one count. This chain's CDR3 is CASRKQGTIGQPQHF. The CDR3 region has the DNA TGTGCCAGCAGAAAACAGGGCACGATAGGTCAGCCCCAGCATTTT. The rearrangement joins TRBV27 to TRBJ1-5, with TRBD1 as a possible D gene (6 bases). Trimming cost V 6 bases and J 6 bases, with 18 bases left between them. CDR3 size: 15 residues. Germline CDR1 and CDR2: MNHEY and SMNVEV (reference sequence).